This passage covers 24 T cell receptor beta chains from one sample sequenced in a study of T cells after posttransplantation cyclophosphamide. Repertoires were generated with immunoSEQ multiplex PCR, while TCRdb's copy carries only in-frame clones and drops some. This sample has some 21,000 clones, with roughly 98% found just once. The specimen was naive CD8+ T cells sorted from PBMCs. The receptors were sampled from a man aged 40-50 years in good health, CMV-negative, and a related stem cell transplant donor.

The V gene is TRBV7-8, the J gene TRBJ2-5; 12 bases agree with TRBD2. The J call may be wrong; the DNA end is better matched by TRBJ2-7. Germline-derived CDR1 and CDR2 are SGHVS and FQNEAQ. There are 17 residues in the CDR3. The CDR3 here is CASSTGLAGPWPYEQYF. The CDR3 coding sequence is TGTGCCAGCAGCACCGGACTAGCGGGACCCTGGCCCTACGAGCAGTACTTC.

The rearrangement joins TRBV6-5 to TRBJ2-7, with TRBD1 as a possible D gene (5 bases). The length of the CDR3 is 13 residues. CDR1 and CDR2 (germline): MNHEY, SVGAGI. V lost 5 bases and J 5 bases, leaving 13 bases between the germline ends. The CDR3 loop is CASSERPRDEQYF. In DNA, the CDR3 is TGTGCCAGCAGTGAAAGACCCAGGGACGAGCAGTACTTC.

The V gene is TRBV7-9, the J gene TRBJ2-5; TRBD1 is a possible D gene (6 bases). CDR1 is SEHNR and CDR2 is FQNEAQ in the germline V gene (reference sequence). The CDR3 length is 17 residues. The V and J ends lost 5 bases and 5 bases respectively, with 24 bases between them. The CDR3 nucleotides are TGTGCCAGCAGCCCCCCCGGACAGATGGGTCTAAGGGAGACCCAGTACTTC. Protein sequence: CASSPPGQMGLRETQYF.

The J gene is TRBJ2-5, the V gene TRBV6-6; a weak D match, TRBD1 (6 bases). The CDR3 sequence is 16 residues long. Deletions cut 6 bases from V and 3 bases from J, with 20 bases between. Germline values: CDR1 MNHNY, CDR2 SVGAGI (reference sequence). The CDR3 here is CASSPIRKGQKETQYF. The CDR3 DNA is TGTGCCAGCAGCCCTATCCGAAAAGGACAGAAAGAGACCCAGTACTTC.

The V gene is TRBV29-1, the J gene TRBJ2-2, with D unresolved. The CDR3 is 14 residues long. Germline CDR1 reads SQVTM; CDR2 reads ANQGSEA. Trimming left V 7 bases short and J 6 bases short, with 18 bases between. The DNA of the CDR3 is TGCAGCGCCGTTTCCCCGCGTACCCCCGGGGAGCTGTTTTTT. Its translation is CSAVSPRTPGELFF.

This chain joins TRBV5-8 and TRBJ2-7; D might be TRBD2 (5 bases). This CDR3 has 15 amino acids. CDR1 and CDR2 (germline): SGHTS, YDEGEE. Trimming took 1 base from V and 2 from J, leaving 13 bases between them. The CDR3, as DNA: TGTGCCAGCAGCTTGCGGGATACGAGCCCCTACGAGCAGTACTTC. It yields the protein CASSLRDTSPYEQYF.

Here the CDR3 DNA reads TGTGCCACCAGCAGAGATCACCTGGACAGGGACGACTACAGCTCCTACAATGAGCAGTTCTTC. Translating gives CATSRDHLDRDDYSSYNEQFF. J is TRBJ2-1 and V is TRBV15; 8 bases match TRBD1. Trimming at V came to 0 bases and at J to 0 bases, leaving 16 bases not matched to a gene. The germline CDR1 and CDR2 sequences are LNHNV and YYDKDF (reference sequence). The CDR3 loop spans 21 amino acids.

The chain uses TRBV28 and TRBJ2-4; 9 bases align to TRBD1. Germline V gene lookup returns CDR1 MDHEN and CDR2 SYDVKM. There are 15 residues in the CDR3. J lost 4 bases, V lost 7 bases, and 8 bases had no gene match. This CDR3 reads CASTDRGRGKNIQYF. Here the CDR3 DNA reads TGTGCCAGCACTGACAGGGGGAGGGGTAAAAACATTCAGTACTTC.

The chain carries TRBV7-9 and TRBJ2-2; 11 bases fit TRBD1. The CDR3 totals 15 residues. V dropped 5 bases and J dropped 5; count of bases not matched to a gene: 4. Germline-derived CDR1 and CDR2 are SEHNR and FQNEAQ (reference sequence). The CDR3 DNA is TGTGCCAGCAGCCAGGACAGGGGGCTTACCGGGGAGCTGTTTTTT. Its protein is CASSQDRGLTGELFF.

V is TRBV19 and J is TRBJ2-7, with 7 positions matching TRBD2. With 10 bases clipped from V and 7 bases from J, the junction kept 16 bases outside the gene matches. This CDR3 region has 14 residues. Germline V lookup: CDR1 LNHDA, CDR2 SQIVND (reference sequence). The CDR3 region is CATSPLGGVSEQYF. CDR3 in DNA: TGTGCCACCTCTCCACTTGGGGGGGTGAGTGAGCAGTACTTC.

This rearrangement joins TRBV5-5 to TRBJ1-2, with D possibly being TRBD1 (5 bases). The CDR3 spans 17 residues. V was trimmed by 0 bases and J by 0 bases, leaving 15 bases between them. Germline V lookup: CDR1 SGHKS, CDR2 YYEKEE (reference sequence). CDR3 sequence reads: CASSLEWGGAPNYGYTF. The CDR3 region has the DNA TGTGCCAGCAGCTTGGAATGGGGCGGAGCCCCTAACTATGGCTACACCTTC.

This chain links TRBV28 with TRBJ2-3; TRBD2 matches 16 bases. Per the germline V gene, CDR1 is MDHEN and CDR2 is SYDVKM. V lost 2 bases and J lost 1; bases outside the gene matches: 9. CDR3 length: 20 residues. CDR3 sequence reads: CASSLVMSGLAGGGTDTQYF. The DNA for the CDR3 is TGTGCCAGCAGTTTAGTTATGTCGGGACTAGCGGGGGGGGGCACAGATACGCAGTATTTT.

The genes are TRBV11-2 and TRBJ2-1, with 8 bases identical to TRBD2. Per the germline V gene, CDR1 is SGHAT and CDR2 is FQNNGV. J lost 7 bases, V lost 4 bases, and 12 bases had no gene match. The CDR3 extends over 16 amino acids. CDR3 bases: TGTGCCAGCAGCTCCCTTCTCGGGAGGGCCGGAAATGAGCAGTTCTTC. Encoded protein: CASSSLLGRAGNEQFF.

This rearrangement joins TRBV19 to TRBJ2-3; 10 nucleotides match TRBD1. CDR1 and CDR2 (germline): LNHDA, SQIVND (reference sequence). The CDR3 runs 17 residues. V shed 4 bases and J 5 bases; nucleotides not matched to a gene: 12. CDR3 sequence: CASSTIFRTGGGDTQYF. As DNA, the CDR3 is TGTGCCAGTAGTACCATATTCCGGACAGGGGGGGGAGATACGCAGTATTTT. Using reference TRBV19 and TRBJ2-3 for the parts outside the CDR3, the full variable domain is DGGITQSPKYLFRKEGQNVTLSCEQNLNHDAMYWYRQDPGQGLRLIYYSQIVNDFQKGDIAEGYSVSREKKESFPLTVTSAQKNPTAFYLCASSTIFRTGGGDTQYFGPGTRLTVL.

The table lists this clone with a count of one. The CDR3 nucleotides are TGTGCCAGCAGTTACTCTATCTCCTACGAGCAGTACTTC. This sequence encodes CASSYSISYEQYF. This chain connects TRBV6-5 to TRBJ2-7, with D unclear. V gave up 0 bases and J gave up 0 bases, with 3 bases separating them. Germline assignment: CDR1 MNHEY and CDR2 SVGAGI. The CDR3 spans 13 residues.

V usage is TRBV20-1 and J usage is TRBJ1-4, with D hard to call. Trimming cost V 3 bases and J 7 bases, with 6 bases left between them. This CDR3 region has 11 residues. Germline values: CDR1 DFQATT, CDR2 SNEGSKA (reference sequence). This CDR3 is CSARDFEKLFF. The CDR3 DNA reads TGCAGTGCTAGGGACTTTGAAAAACTGTTTTTT.

The chain combines TRBV11-2 with TRBJ2-7; tentative D call: TRBD2 (5 bases). Trimming pared 5 bases from V and 1 base from J, leaving 12 bases between. Germline CDR1 SGHAT, CDR2 FQNNGV. This CDR3 region has 14 residues. CDR3 in DNA: TGTGCCAGCAGCCTCGGGCGGGTTTCCTACGAGCAGTACTTC. Protein product: CASSLGRVSYEQYF.

The V and J genes are TRBV2 and TRBJ1-2; 8 positions agree with TRBD1. This CDR3 region has 15 residues. The germline V gene has CDR1 SNHLY and CDR2 FYNNEI. V dropped 6 bases and J dropped 5; count of bases not matched to a gene: 11. The CDR3 reads CASRTGTGLGYGYTF. The CDR3 bases are TGTGCCAGCAGGACCGGGACAGGTCTGGGGTATGGCTACACCTTC. Variable domain in full (rest from reference TRBV2 and TRBJ1-2): EPEVTQTPSHQVTQMGQEVILRCVPISNHLYFYWYRQILGQKVEFLVSFYNNEISEKSEIFDDQFSVERPDGSNFTLKIRSTKLEDSAMYFCASRTGTGLGYGYTFGSGTRLTVV.

The table lists this clone with a count of one. The rearrangement links TRBV7-2 to TRBJ2-1, with TRBD2 matching 9 bases. The CDR3 sequence is 15 residues long. Germline assignment: CDR1 SGHTA and CDR2 FQGNSA. Trimming at V came to 5 bases and at J to 5 bases, leaving 7 bases not matched to a gene. The CDR3 DNA follows: TGTGCCAGCAGCGCGGCGGGAGGGGGACACAATGAGCAGTTCTTC. Translating it yields CASSAAGGGHNEQFF.

The rearrangement uses TRBV19 and TRBJ1-2; D gene unclear. CDR3 length: 12 amino acids. Trimming stripped 3 bases from V and 6 bases from J, with 8 bases between. The germline V gene encodes CDR1 LNHDA and CDR2 SQIVND (reference sequence). CDR3 sequence: CASSISADGYTF. The CDR3 region has the DNA TGTGCCAGTAGTATTTCCGCGGATGGCTACACCTTC.

The rearrangement links TRBV28 to TRBJ1-1; 9 bases map to TRBD1. The CDR3 is 15 residues long. With V trimmed by 4 bases and J by 6 bases, 9 bases remained unmatched. Germline values: CDR1 MDHEN, CDR2 SYDVKM. The CDR3 region has the DNA TGTGCCAGCAGTTCTTACCGGGACAGGGAATCTGAAGCTTTCTTT. Amino acid sequence: CASSSYRDRESEAFF.

The CDR3 here is CASSLNAETQETQYF. The CDR3 DNA reads TGTGCCAGCAGTCTAAACGCAGAGACTCAAGAGACCCAGTACTTC. The chain combines TRBV13 with TRBJ2-5; D gene ambiguous. Germline assignment: CDR1 PRHDT and CDR2 FYEKMQ (reference sequence). The CDR3 runs 15 residues. Trimming took 6 bases from V and 2 from J, leaving 16 bases between them.

This clone was seen a single time. This chain links TRBV14 with TRBJ2-7, with 7 positions matching TRBD1. CDR1 is SGHDN and CDR2 is FVKESK in the germline V gene. This CDR3 contains 13 residues. The V and J ends lost 5 bases and 4 bases, in that order; junction bases with no gene match: 5. As DNA, the CDR3 is TGTGCCAGCAGCATAGGGGGCTTTTACGAGCAGTACTTC. This translates into CASSIGGFYEQYF.

The chain links TRBV6-1 to TRBJ2-7, with TRBD2 matching 9 bases. Trimming at V came to 2 bases and at J to 11 bases, leaving 10 bases not matched to a gene. Germline values: CDR1 MNHNS, CDR2 SASEGT. The CDR3 runs to 14 residues. The DNA for the CDR3 is TGTGCCAGCAGTGAATTGGGCGGGAGGGCCTGGGAGTACTTC. Residues: CASSELGGRAWEYF.